These 8 T cell receptor beta chains came from one sample sequenced in a study of cytomegalovirus exposure and HLA in healthy donors. The study ran its PCR with 60 Vbeta and 13 Jbeta primers. Clones were read by immunoSEQ multiplex PCR, and TCRdb kept only the in-frame ones, dropping some. This sample has about 170,000 clones; approximately 72% occur once, and the top ten carry roughly 6.6%. Sequences were obtained from PBMCs. The receptors come from a man aged 35 to 55 in good health and CMV-seropositive.

The chain couples TRBV7-2 to TRBJ1-2, with D possibly being TRBD1 (5 bases). The V end was cut by 3 bases, the J end by 1 base, with 6 bases between. CDR1 and CDR2 from the germline V gene are SGHTA and FQGNSA. The CDR3 loop spans 13 amino acids. The CDR3 reads CASSLQGNYGYTF. DNA for the CDR3: TGTGCCAGCAGCTTGCAGGGTAACTATGGCTACACCTTC.

The genes are TRBV5-3 and TRBJ1-5; D is possibly TRBD1 (5 bases). TRBV5-3 belongs to the ORF category, with a function that is uncertain. CDR3 length: 13 amino acids. Trimming removed 4 bases at V and 6 bases at J, with 11 bases between. In nucleotides, the CDR3 is TGTGCCAGAAGCACCACGGGGGGTCAGCCCCAGCATTTT. It yields the protein CARSTTGGQPQHF.

This chain links TRBV19 with TRBJ1-6, with 8 bases aligning to TRBD1. CDR1 is LNHDA and CDR2 is SQIVND in the germline V gene (reference sequence). J gave up 9 bases and V 3 bases, and 13 bases lay outside the gene matches. The CDR3 spans 17 residues. The CDR3: CASSIRALTGAGSPLHF. The CDR3 nucleotides read TGTGCCAGTAGTATTCGAGCCCTGACAGGGGCTGGTTCACCCCTCCACTTT.

The V and J genes are TRBV30 and TRBJ1-1, with a possible D match to TRBD1 (6 bases). The CDR3 has 14 amino acids. Trimming cost V 3 bases and J 0 bases, with 11 bases left between them. Germline loops: CDR1 GTSNPN, CDR2 SVGIG (reference sequence). The CDR3 loop reads CAWSRGVMNTEAFF. The CDR3 DNA follows: TGTGCCTGGAGCAGGGGTGTAATGAACACTGAAGCTTTCTTT.

This chain uses TRBV5-1 with TRBJ2-7; D remains unclear. With 7 bases removed from V and 2 bases from J, the gap between germline ends came to 19 bases. CDR1 is SGHRS, CDR2 YFSETQ, per germline. CDR3 size: 15 residues. The CDR3 is CASAADKAFPYEQYF. The CDR3 nucleotides read TGCGCCAGCGCTGCCGACAAGGCTTTTCCCTACGAGCAGTACTTC.

This sequence joins TRBV9 and TRBJ2-3; TRBD1 matches at 8 bases. Germline V lookup: CDR1 SGDLS, CDR2 YYNGEE. This CDR3 has 18 amino acids. V lost 4 bases and J lost 2; bases outside the gene matches: 15. CDR3 DNA sequence: TGTGCCAGCAGCACAGACCCCCGGGACAGGCGACACACAGATACGCAGTATTTT. It specifies CASSTDPRDRRHTDTQYF.

This chain links TRBV7-2 with TRBJ2-3; 11 positions match TRBD2. Trimming removed 6 bases from V and 2 bases from J; junction bases left unmatched: 1. The CDR3 runs to 14 residues. CDR1 and CDR2 from the germline V gene are SGHTA and FQGNSA. DNA for the CDR3: TGTGCCAGCAGACTAGCGGGGGTCACAGATACGCAGTATTTT. This gives the protein CASRLAGVTDTQYF.

The chain uses TRBV5-1 and TRBJ2-1, with D perhaps matching TRBD2 (5 bases). The V end was cut by 4 bases, the J end by 5 bases, with 16 bases between. The germline V gene has CDR1 SGHRS and CDR2 YFSETQ. CDR3 size: 15 residues. CDR3 DNA: TGCGCCAGCAGCCGGGATTGGACGGAGAACAATGAGCAGTTCTTC. It encodes CASSRDWTENNEQFF.